The next 5 T cell receptor beta chains were all read from a single sample in a study of T-cell memory formation after mild COVID-19. TCRdb independently ran MiXCR on the 5' RACE reads; one entry per CDR3 protein. The data hold about 190,000 distinct CDR3 sequences, with around 30% observed a single time. Sequences were obtained from PBMCs or a T cell subset sorted from them (not recorded which). These receptors originate from an adult woman who had mild COVID-19 (a few samples of this study predate the infection). Cell type and time point are not known.

CDR3 residues: CASASGGAAYNEQFF. DNA of the CDR3: TGTGCCAGCGCTTCGGGGGGGGCGGCGTACAATGAGCAGTTCTTC. The chain carries TRBV7-2 and TRBJ2-1; 8 bases are a match to TRBD2. Germline lookup yields CDR1 SGHTA and CDR2 FQGNSA. The CDR3 loop spans 15 amino acids. V gave up 8 bases and J gave up 4 bases; unmatched junction bases: 10. The complete variable domain, with remaining parts taken from reference TRBV7-2 and TRBJ2-1, reads GAGVSQSPSNKVTEKGKDVELRCDPISGHTALYWYRQSLGQGLEFLIYFQGNSAPDKSGLPSDRFSAERTGGSVSTLTIQRTQQEDSAVYLCASASGGAAYNEQFFGPGTRLTVL.

This clonotype was seen more than once but under ten times. The chain recombines TRBV12-3 or TRBV12-4 with TRBJ1-2; 8 nucleotides agree with TRBD1. The V segment lost 6 bases and the J segment 4 bases; nucleotides outside the gene matches: 10. This CDR3 is built from 15 residues. The CDR3 sequence is CASSIGQGTFYGYTF. In DNA, the CDR3 is TGTGCCAGCAGCATCGGACAGGGAACCTTCTATGGCTACACCTTC.

In its sample, this clonotype was seen a few times. The chain combines TRBV20-1 with TRBJ1-1; no firm D call. CDR3 length equals 14 residues. CDR1 is DFQATT, CDR2 SNEGSKA, per germline (reference sequence). The ends were cut back, 1 base at V and 3 bases at J, with 12 bases in the middle. The CDR3 region is CSARAPGRDTEAFF. The CDR3 nucleotides are TGCAGTGCTAGAGCTCCGGGAAGGGACACTGAAGCTTTCTTT.

This clonotype was seen a few times. V and J are TRBV3-1 and TRBJ2-1; D possibly corresponds to TRBD1 (6 bases). CDR3 length: 14 amino acids. V dropped 1 base and J dropped 7 bases, with 11 bases sitting between them. In germline, CDR1 is LGHDT, CDR2 YNNKEL (reference sequence). CDR3 protein: CASSQVSGENEQFF. In DNA, the CDR3 is TGTGCCAGCAGCCAAGTGTCAGGGGAAAATGAGCAGTTCTTC.

This chain links TRBV2 with TRBJ1-1; tentative D call: TRBD1 (6 bases). CDR1 and CDR2 from the germline V gene are SNHLY and FYNNEI. The CDR3 contains 15 residues. V was trimmed by 6 bases and J by 0 bases, leaving 14 bases between them. The CDR3, as DNA: TGTGCCAGCAGGGAAAGGGGGGGGATGAACACTGAAGCTTTCTTT. Translating it yields CASRERGGMNTEAFF.